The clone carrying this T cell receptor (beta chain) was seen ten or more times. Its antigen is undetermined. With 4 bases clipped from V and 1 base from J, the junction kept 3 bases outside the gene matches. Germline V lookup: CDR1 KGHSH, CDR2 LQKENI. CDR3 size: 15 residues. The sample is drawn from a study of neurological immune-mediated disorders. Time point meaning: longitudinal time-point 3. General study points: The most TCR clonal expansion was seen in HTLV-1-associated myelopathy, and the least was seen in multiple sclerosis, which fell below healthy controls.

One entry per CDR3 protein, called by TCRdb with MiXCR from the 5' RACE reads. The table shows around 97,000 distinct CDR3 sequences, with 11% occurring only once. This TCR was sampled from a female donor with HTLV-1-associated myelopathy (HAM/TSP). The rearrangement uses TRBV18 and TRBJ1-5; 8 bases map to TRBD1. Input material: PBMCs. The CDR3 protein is CASSLRQGSNQPQHF. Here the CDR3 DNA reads TGTGCCAGCTCACTGCGACAGGGGAGCAATCAGCCCCAGCATTTT.